A single sample gave rise to the 8 T cell receptor beta chains below, sequenced in a study of OX40 agonist ivuxolimab in advanced cancers. Profiled with immunoSEQ multiplex PCR; TCRdb holds only in-frame clones, not every one. The sample has 35,000 or so clones, roughly 80% seen once. This specimen consisted of CD4+ or CD8+ T cells sorted from blood, obtained in a trial of the OX40 agonist ivuxolimab. Receptors originate from an adult with an advanced solid tumor such as melanoma, head and neck, liver or kidney cancer.

In nucleotides, the CDR3 is TGTGCCAGCAGCCCGTTTTTTAGCGGGAGGGTGGCAGATACGCAGTATTTT. Its protein product is CASSPFFSGRVADTQYF. V is TRBV7-2 and J is TRBJ2-3, with 11 positions matching TRBD2. Germline values: CDR1 SGHTA, CDR2 FQGNSA. The CDR3 contains 17 residues. Trimming took 5 bases from V and 4 from J; bases not matched to a gene: 11.

The chain combines TRBV28 with TRBJ2-3; 12 nucleotides align to TRBD2. The V and J ends lost 5 bases and 6 bases, in that order; junction bases with no gene match: 9. The CDR3 totals 16 residues. Germline CDR1 MDHEN, CDR2 SYDVKM. The CDR3 region is CASSPPSGGAGDTQYF. In DNA, the CDR3 is TGTGCCAGCAGTCCACCTAGCGGGGGGGCTGGGGATACGCAGTATTTT.

The J gene is TRBJ1-1, the V gene TRBV7-2, with D hard to call. The CDR3 consists of 14 residues. CDR1 and CDR2 (germline): SGHTA, FQGNSA. V lost 0 bases, J lost 1 base, and 6 bases lay in between. CDR3 coding DNA: TGTGCCAGCAGCTTAGCGCTGGGGAACACTGAAGCTTTCTTT. Its translation: CASSLALGNTEAFF.

The V gene is TRBV6-1, the J gene TRBJ2-7; no firm D call. Germline V gene lookup returns CDR1 MNHNS and CDR2 SASEGT. The CDR3 contains 12 residues. V was shortened by 5 bases and J by 3 bases, with 8 bases between the two germline ends. CDR3 sequence reads: CASSQTSYEQYF. The CDR3 region has the DNA TGTGCCAGCAGTCAGACAAGCTACGAGCAGTACTTC.

V and J are TRBV15 and TRBJ1-2, with 8 bases that match TRBD1. V gave up 0 bases and J gave up 7 bases; unmatched junction bases: 4. The CDR3 extends over 14 amino acids. Germline CDR1 is LNHNV and CDR2 is YYDKDF (reference sequence). CDR3 sequence: CATSRDAGGGGYTF. The CDR3 DNA follows: TGTGCCACCAGCAGAGATGCAGGGGGCGGTGGCTACACCTTC.

The CDR3 nucleotides are TGCGCCAGCAGCCAAGACAGGCTAGCGGGGGGTCTCTACAATGAGCAGTTCTTC. Encoded protein: CASSQDRLAGGLYNEQFF. The rearrangement joins TRBV4-3 to TRBJ2-1, with 11 bases identical to TRBD2. This CDR3 spans 18 amino acids. CDR1 is LGHNA and CDR2 is YSLEER in the germline V gene. V shed 0 bases, J shed 3 bases, and the junction held 7 bases outside the gene matches.

The chain has TRBV6-6 and TRBJ2-7; TRBD1 matches 9 bases. Germline-derived CDR1 and CDR2 are MNHNY and SVGAGI (reference sequence). The CDR3 loop spans 15 amino acids. V shed 2 bases and J 7 bases; nucleotides not matched to a gene: 9. The CDR3 sequence: CASSYLGTGSGEQYF. As DNA, the CDR3 is TGTGCCAGCAGTTACCTAGGGACAGGGTCCGGGGAGCAGTACTTC.

The chain employs TRBV10-2 and TRBJ1-1, with D possibly being TRBD1 (5 bases). V was pared by 6 bases and J by 3 bases, with 20 bases between. This CDR3 is 16 amino acids long. CDR1 is WSHSY and CDR2 is SAAADI in the germline V gene. The CDR3 protein is CASSPAGVGRDTEAFF. The CDR3 DNA reads TGCGCCAGCAGCCCAGCGGGGGTAGGGAGGGACACTGAAGCTTTCTTT.